Below, one T cell receptor (beta chain) is given with its context. The read ends 3 residues before the CDR3 terminus; that terminus is restored from the germline J gene. Only in-frame clones appear in the TCRdb table, and some are missing; sequencing was by immunoSEQ multiplex PCR. This table lists around 30,000 clones. The data were taken from a study of T cells in women clearing cervical HPV infection. The germline V gene has CDR1 KGHSH and CDR2 LQKENI. This CDR3 is built from 13 residues. The source is a woman aged 18 to 69 with a cervical HPV16 infection that either progressed to CIN3+ or cleared (not recorded which). Sequenced material: blood buffy coat. V gene TRBV18 combines with J gene TRBJ2-3; D gene ambiguous. The CDR3 region is CASSPPSVETQYF. The sequenced CDR3 bases are TGTGCCAGCTCACCACCTTCTGTAGAGACG. The full variable domain, rest sourced from reference TRBV18 and TRBJ2-3, is NAGVMQNPRHLVRRRGQEARLRCSPMKGHSHVYWYRQLPEEGLKFMVYLQKENIIDESGMPKERFSAEFPKEGPSILRIQQVVRGDSAAYFCASSPPSVETQYFGPGTRLTVL.